Below are 5 T cell receptor beta chains sequenced from a single sample in a study of CXCR3-negative and CXCR3-positive naive CD8 T cells. UMI-tagged TRB cDNA libraries were built via 5' RACE. TCRdb derives one entry per CDR3 protein from the 5' RACE reads, leaving out DNA. This sample's table reports about 6,700 distinct CDR3 sequences. Overall study findings and caveats: More hydrophobic TRB CDR3s occurred in CXCR3-positive than in CXCR3-negative naive cells.

The antigens for these receptors are not known. The specimen sequenced was naive CXCR3+ CD8+ T cells from blood. Indicated subset: CD45RO-CCR7+CD27+CD95- naive CD8+ T cells expressing CXCR3 (TNR3+). All receptors derive from a human donor in good health. Some clones in this sample may be carry-over from other donors' samples.

This clonotype is medium-sized by frequency. This chain connects TRBV5-1 to TRBJ2-7; TCRdb reports TRBD1, a call that lacks DNA to check it against. Germline CDR1 SGHRS, CDR2 YFSETQ. The CDR3 runs 13 residues. This chain's CDR3 is CASSLTGRVEQYF.

The chain carries TRBV27 and TRBJ2-7; TCRdb calls TRBD1, which cannot be checked without DNA. Germline V lookup: CDR1 MNHEY, CDR2 SMNVEV (reference sequence). The CDR3 totals 15 residues. CDR3 sequence reads: CASSPSGGISYEQYF.

The chain is built from TRBV7-2 and TRBJ2-1; TCRdb indicates TRBD2, and absent DNA this call remains unverified. The germline CDR1 and CDR2 sequences are SGHTA and FQGNSA. The CDR3 has 18 residues. The chain's CDR3 is CASSPHPPGYAGYNEQFF.

This clonotype counts as medium-sized by frequency. The chain uses TRBV20-1 and TRBJ2-5; TCRdb selects TRBD2, and the lack of DNA leaves this call unchecked. The CDR3 consists of 16 residues. In germline, CDR1 is DFQATT, CDR2 SNEGSKA (reference sequence). The CDR3 here is CSAKGLARWAGETQYF.

According to its frequency, this clonotype is medium-sized (0.01 to 0.1%). This sequence joins TRBV7-9 and TRBJ1-1; checking the TCRdb D call of TRBD1 is not possible without DNA. The length of the CDR3 is 17 residues. Germline V gives CDR1 SEHNR, CDR2 FQNEAQ (reference sequence). The chain's CDR3 is CASSLMDRGTEYTEAFF.